This TCR beta chain is drawn from a study of CD4 T cells in relation to SARS-CoV-2 and coronaviruses. The study, taken as a whole, reports: Samples before the pandemic and after infection were not matched within any donor.

CD4+ T cells from unexposed donors were obtained before the COVID-19 pandemic (2011-2018). The cells were cultured for under twelve days before CD4+ T cells were isolated. There are 13 residues in the CDR3. CDR1 is MDHEN, CDR2 SYDVKM, per germline. With V trimmed by 7 bases and J by 5 bases, 5 bases remained unmatched. Clones were read by immunoSEQ multiplex PCR, and TCRdb kept only the in-frame ones, dropping some. The sample lists some 14,000 clones, 78% occurring once. A note on this clone: Its antigen is not known.

The sequencing input was CD4+ T cells from PBMCs, cultured in vitro. This receptor was taken from a human donor in good health. The rearrangement links TRBV28 to TRBJ2-5; TRBD1 aligns across 9 bases. The CDR3 DNA reads as TGTGCCAGCATCCGGACAGGGGAGGAGACCCAGTACTTC. It is translated as CASIRTGEETQYF.